These 8 T cell receptor beta chains came from one sample sequenced in a study of control samples from healthy donors and cancer patients. TCRdb's copy holds only in-frame clones and misses some; the assay was immunoSEQ multiplex PCR. The sample yields some 120,000 clones, approximately 93% seen once. Sequencing input: blood. The source is a man aged 25-40 years in good health.

This sequence joins TRBV7-8 and TRBJ1-6; D ambiguous. Trimming removed 1 base at V and 9 bases at J, with 7 bases between. Looked up from germline, CDR1 is SGHVS and CDR2 is FQNEAQ. The CDR3 covers 13 residues. The CDR3 here is CASSLENGSPLHF. The CDR3 DNA is TGTGCCAGCAGCTTAGAAAACGGTTCACCCCTCCACTTT.

There are a few counts of this clone. V and J are TRBV6-1 and TRBJ1-2; D is perhaps TRBD1 (6 bases). The CDR3 extends over 14 amino acids. Trimming cost V 2 bases and J 8 bases, with 15 bases left between them. Germline V lookup: CDR1 MNHNS, CDR2 SASEGT. The CDR3 nucleotides read TGTGCCAGCAGTGAATCGCTTCGAGGACAGGGCTACACCTTC. Translated: CASSESLRGQGYTF.

CDR3 residues: CASSRGGQFNEKLFF. DNA of the CDR3: TGTGCCAGCAGTCGGGGGGGACAGTTTAATGAAAAACTGTTTTTT. The chain is built from TRBV11-2 and TRBJ1-4; TRBD1 matches 7 bases. This CDR3 region has 15 residues. Trimming took 6 bases from V and 4 from J; bases not matched to a gene: 8. Germline values: CDR1 SGHAT, CDR2 FQNNGV.

The gene calls are TRBV9 and TRBJ1-5, with a weak D call TRBD1 (5 bases). Trimming took 0 bases from V and 4 from J, leaving 11 bases between them. Germline-derived CDR1 and CDR2 are SGDLS and YYNGEE. The CDR3 extends over 15 amino acids. CDR3 sequence reads: CASSVVNGQNQPQHF. In nucleotides, the CDR3 is TGTGCCAGCAGCGTAGTAAATGGACAAAATCAGCCCCAGCATTTT.

This sequence joins TRBV2 and TRBJ2-1, with TRBD2 matching over 8 bases. Looked up from germline, CDR1 is SNHLY and CDR2 is FYNNEI. With 2 bases clipped from V and 0 bases from J, the junction kept 3 bases outside the gene matches. CDR3 length equals 16 residues. This CDR3 reads CASSENGGGSYNEQFF. Written as DNA, the CDR3 is TGTGCCAGCAGTGAAAACGGGGGGGGCTCCTACAATGAGCAGTTCTTC.

The rearrangement links TRBV7-3 to TRBJ2-5, with 8 bases matching TRBD1. The CDR3 loop spans 16 amino acids. J was trimmed by 4 bases and V by 5 bases; bases with no gene match: 12. Germline V gene sequence: CDR1 SGHTA, CDR2 FQGTGA. CDR3: CASSQGAGGRGETQYF. CDR3 DNA sequence: TGTGCCAGCAGCCAGGGGGCCGGCGGGCGTGGAGAGACCCAGTACTTC.

This chain uses TRBV7-8 with TRBJ1-5, with 9 bases fitting TRBD1. The J segment lost 4 bases and the V segment lost 3 bases, leaving 4 bases of the junction unmatched. The CDR3 spans 15 residues. The germline gives CDR1 SGHVS, CDR2 FQNEAQ. CDR3 coding DNA: TGTGCCAGCAGCTTTTTTGGACAGGGGAATCAGCCCCAGCATTTT. As protein: CASSFFGQGNQPQHF.

The J gene is TRBJ1-6, the V gene TRBV30, with D possibly being TRBD1 (5 bases). CDR3 size: 12 residues. The V gene's germline CDR1 is GTSNPN and CDR2 SVGIG (reference sequence). V was cut by 2 bases and J by 8 bases, with 7 bases left in between. The CDR3 nucleotides read TGTGCCTGGAGTATGGGGGATTCACCCCTCCACTTT. This encodes CAWSMGDSPLHF.